This T cell receptor beta chain is drawn from a study of T cell clonality in common variable immunodeficiency. Study-wide results and limits: CVID subjects showed higher TCRbeta clonality than healthy controls. Common variable immunodeficiency TCR beta sequences reportedly had fewer deletions and N-nucleotide insertions. CVID patient heterogeneity limited repertoire-clinical complication correlations.

Remarks on this clone: Its antigen is unidentified. The read gets to within 3 residues of the CDR3 end, and the germline J gene fills in the rest.

The CDR3 consists of 15 residues. Looked up from germline, CDR1 is SEHNR and CDR2 is FQNEAQ (reference sequence). Aged about 9 to 64 years, CVID subjects averaged about 40 years old. Patients and controls were mostly of Caucasian heritage. Profiled with immunoSEQ multiplex PCR; TCRdb holds only in-frame clones, not every one. The sample was found to contain around 3,700 clones, and every one recurs. The rearrangement uses TRBV7-9 and TRBJ1-1; 11 positions match TRBD1. The sample consisted of peripheral blood mononuclear cells. The receptor's source is a human donor with common variable immunodeficiency. The CDR3 reads CASSLTGQGADVAFF. The DNA read from the CDR3 is TGTGCCAGCAGCTTAACCGGACAGGGGGCAGATGTA. Looking up the rest from reference TRBV7-9 and TRBJ1-1 gives the full variable domain: DTGVSQNPRHKITKRGQNVTFRCDPISEHNRLYWYRQTLGQGPEFLTYFQNEAQLEKSRLLSDRFSAERPKGSFSTLEIQRTEQGDSAMYLCASSLTGQGADVAFFGQGTRLTVV.